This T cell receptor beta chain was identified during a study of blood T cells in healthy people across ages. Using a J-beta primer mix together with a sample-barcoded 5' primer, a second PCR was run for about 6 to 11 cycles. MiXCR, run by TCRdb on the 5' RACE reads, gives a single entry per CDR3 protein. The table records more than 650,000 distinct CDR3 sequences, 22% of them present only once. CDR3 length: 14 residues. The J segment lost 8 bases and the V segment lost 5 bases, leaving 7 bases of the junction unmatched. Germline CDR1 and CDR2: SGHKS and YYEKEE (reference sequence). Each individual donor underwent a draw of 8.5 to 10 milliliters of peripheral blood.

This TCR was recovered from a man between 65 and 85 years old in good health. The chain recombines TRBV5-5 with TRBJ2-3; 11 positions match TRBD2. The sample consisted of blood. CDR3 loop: CASSRLAGRSTQYF. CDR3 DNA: TGTGCCAGCAGTCGACTAGCGGGAAGGAGTACGCAGTATTTT.